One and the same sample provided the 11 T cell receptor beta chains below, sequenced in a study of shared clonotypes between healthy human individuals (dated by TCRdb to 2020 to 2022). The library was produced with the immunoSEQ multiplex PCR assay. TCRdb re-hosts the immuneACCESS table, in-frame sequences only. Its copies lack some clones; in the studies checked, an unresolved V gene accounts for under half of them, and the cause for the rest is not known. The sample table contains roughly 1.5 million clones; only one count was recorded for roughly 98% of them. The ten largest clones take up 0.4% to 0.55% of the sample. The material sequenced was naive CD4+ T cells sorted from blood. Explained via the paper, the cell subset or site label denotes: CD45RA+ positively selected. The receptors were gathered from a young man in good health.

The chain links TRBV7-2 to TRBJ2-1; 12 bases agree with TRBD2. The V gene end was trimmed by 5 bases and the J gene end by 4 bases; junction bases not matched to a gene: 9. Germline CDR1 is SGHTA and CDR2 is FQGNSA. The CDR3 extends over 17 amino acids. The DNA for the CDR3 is TGTGCCAGCAGCATCTGGACTAGCGGGGTGAGGTACAATGAGCAGTTCTTC. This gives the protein CASSIWTSGVRYNEQFF. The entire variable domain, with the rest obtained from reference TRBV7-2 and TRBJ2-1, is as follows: GAGVSQSPSNKVTEKGKDVELRCDPISGHTALYWYRQSLGQGLEFLIYFQGNSAPDKSGLPSDRFSAERTGGSVSTLTIQRTQQEDSAVYLCASSIWTSGVRYNEQFFGPGTRLTVL.

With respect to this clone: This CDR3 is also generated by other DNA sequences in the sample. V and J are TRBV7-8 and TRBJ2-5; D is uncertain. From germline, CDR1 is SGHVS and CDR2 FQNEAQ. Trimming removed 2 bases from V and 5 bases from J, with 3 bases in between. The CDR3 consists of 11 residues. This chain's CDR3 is CASSLQETQYF. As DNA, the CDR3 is TGTGCCAGCAGCTTACAGGAGACCCAGTACTTC.

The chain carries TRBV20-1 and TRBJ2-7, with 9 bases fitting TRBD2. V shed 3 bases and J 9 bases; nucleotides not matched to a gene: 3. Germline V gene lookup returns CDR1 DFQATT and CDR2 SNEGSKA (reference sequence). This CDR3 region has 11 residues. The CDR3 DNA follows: TGCAGTGCTAGCCGGACTAGCGTGCAGTACTTC. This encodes CSASRTSVQYF.

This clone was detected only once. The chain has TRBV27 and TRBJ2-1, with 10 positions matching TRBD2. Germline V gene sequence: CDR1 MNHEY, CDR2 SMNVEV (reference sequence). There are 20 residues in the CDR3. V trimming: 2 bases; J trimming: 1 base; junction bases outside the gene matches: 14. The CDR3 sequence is CASSLLASGGGRLSYNEQFF. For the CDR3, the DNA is TGTGCCAGCAGTTTACTGGCTAGCGGGGGCGGGAGACTATCCTACAATGAGCAGTTCTTC.

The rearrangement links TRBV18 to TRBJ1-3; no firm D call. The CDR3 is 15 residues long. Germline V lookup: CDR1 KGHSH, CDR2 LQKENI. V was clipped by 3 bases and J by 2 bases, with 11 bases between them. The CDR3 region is CASSPKQSTGNTIYF. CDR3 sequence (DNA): TGTGCCAGCTCACCGAAGCAATCTACTGGAAACACCATATATTTT.

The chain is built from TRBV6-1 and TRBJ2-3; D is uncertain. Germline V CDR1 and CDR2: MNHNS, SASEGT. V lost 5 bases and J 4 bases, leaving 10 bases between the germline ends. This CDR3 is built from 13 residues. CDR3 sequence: CASSPDTSDTQYF. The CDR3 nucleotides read TGTGCCAGCAGTCCCGATACTTCAGATACGCAGTATTTT.

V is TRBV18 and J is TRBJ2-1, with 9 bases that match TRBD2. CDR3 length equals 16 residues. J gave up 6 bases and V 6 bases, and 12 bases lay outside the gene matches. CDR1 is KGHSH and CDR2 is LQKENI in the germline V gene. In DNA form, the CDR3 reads TGTGCCAGCTCCCCGGTTGTCAGAGCGGGGGGCAATGAGCAGTTCTTC. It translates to CASSPVVRAGGNEQFF.

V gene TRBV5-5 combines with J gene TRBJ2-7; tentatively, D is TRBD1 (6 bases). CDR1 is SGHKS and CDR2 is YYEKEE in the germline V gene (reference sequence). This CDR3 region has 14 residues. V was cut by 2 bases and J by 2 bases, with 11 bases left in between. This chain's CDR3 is CASSLPGVPYEQYF. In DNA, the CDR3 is TGTGCCAGCAGCTTACCAGGGGTGCCCTACGAGCAGTACTTC.

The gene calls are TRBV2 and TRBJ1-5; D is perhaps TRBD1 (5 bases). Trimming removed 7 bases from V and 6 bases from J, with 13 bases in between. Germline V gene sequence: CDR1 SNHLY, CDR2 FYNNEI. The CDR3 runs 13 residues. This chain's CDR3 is CASTLFGGQPQHF. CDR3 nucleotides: TGTGCCAGCACCTTGTTCGGGGGTCAGCCCCAGCATTTT.

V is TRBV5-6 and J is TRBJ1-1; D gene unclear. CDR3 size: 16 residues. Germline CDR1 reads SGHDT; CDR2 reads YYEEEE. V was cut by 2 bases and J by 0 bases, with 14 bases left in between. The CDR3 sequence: CASSFWSALLNTEAFF. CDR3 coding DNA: TGTGCCAGCAGCTTCTGGTCAGCACTCCTGAACACTGAAGCTTTCTTT.

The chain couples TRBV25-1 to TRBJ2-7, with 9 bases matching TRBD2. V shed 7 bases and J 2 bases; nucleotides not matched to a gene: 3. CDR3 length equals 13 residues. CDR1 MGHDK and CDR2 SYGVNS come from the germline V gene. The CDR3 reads CASNSGSAYEQYF. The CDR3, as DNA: TGTGCCAGCAATAGCGGGAGCGCCTACGAGCAGTACTTC.